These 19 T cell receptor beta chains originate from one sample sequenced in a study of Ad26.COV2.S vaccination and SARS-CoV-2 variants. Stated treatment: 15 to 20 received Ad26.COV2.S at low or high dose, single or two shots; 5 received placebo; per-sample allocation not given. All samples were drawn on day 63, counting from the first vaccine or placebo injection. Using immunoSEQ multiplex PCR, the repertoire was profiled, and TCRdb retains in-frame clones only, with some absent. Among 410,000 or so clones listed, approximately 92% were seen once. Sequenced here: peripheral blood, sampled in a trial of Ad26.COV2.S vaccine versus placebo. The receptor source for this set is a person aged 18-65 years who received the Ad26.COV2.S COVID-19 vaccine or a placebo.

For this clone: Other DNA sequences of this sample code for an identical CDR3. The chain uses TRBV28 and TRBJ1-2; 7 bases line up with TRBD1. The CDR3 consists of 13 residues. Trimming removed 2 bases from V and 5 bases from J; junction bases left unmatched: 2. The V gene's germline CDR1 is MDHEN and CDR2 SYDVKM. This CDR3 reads CASSLGTAYGYTF. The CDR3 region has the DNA TGTGCCAGCAGTTTAGGGACAGCGTATGGCTACACCTTC.

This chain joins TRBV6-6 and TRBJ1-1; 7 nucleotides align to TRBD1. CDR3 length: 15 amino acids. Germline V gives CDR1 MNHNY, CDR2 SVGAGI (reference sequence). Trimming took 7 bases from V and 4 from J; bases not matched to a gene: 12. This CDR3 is CASKFVAGGATEAFF. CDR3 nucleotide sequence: TGTGCCAGCAAATTTGTGGCAGGGGGGGCCACTGAAGCTTTCTTT.

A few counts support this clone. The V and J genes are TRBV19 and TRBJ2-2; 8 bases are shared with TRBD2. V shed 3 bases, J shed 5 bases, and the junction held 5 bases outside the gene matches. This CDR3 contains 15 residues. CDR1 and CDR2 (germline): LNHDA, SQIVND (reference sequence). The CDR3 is CASSISSGSTGELFF. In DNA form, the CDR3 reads TGTGCCAGTAGTATCTCGAGCGGGAGTACCGGGGAGCTGTTTTTT. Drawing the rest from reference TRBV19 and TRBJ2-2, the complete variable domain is DGGITQSPKYLFRKEGQNVTLSCEQNLNHDAMYWYRQDPGQGLRLIYYSQIVNDFQKGDIAEGYSVSREKKESFPLTVTSAQKNPTAFYLCASSISSGSTGELFFGEGSRLTVL.

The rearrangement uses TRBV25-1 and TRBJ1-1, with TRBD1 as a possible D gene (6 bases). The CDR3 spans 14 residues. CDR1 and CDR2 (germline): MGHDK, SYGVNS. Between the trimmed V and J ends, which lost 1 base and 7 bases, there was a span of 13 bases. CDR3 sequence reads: CASSELLGASEAFF. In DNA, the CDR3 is TGTGCCAGCAGTGAATTATTGGGGGCAAGTGAAGCTTTCTTT.

As DNA, the CDR3 is TGTGCCAGCAGCTGGGACTCCGCGGGCCTTGGGGCCAACGTCCTGACTTTC. This encodes CASSWDSAGLGANVLTF. This sequence joins TRBV5-8 and TRBJ2-6, with a weak D call TRBD2 (6 bases). V lost 3 bases, J lost 3 bases, and 16 bases lay in between. The CDR3 loop spans 17 amino acids. Looked up from germline, CDR1 is SGHTS and CDR2 is YDEGEE.

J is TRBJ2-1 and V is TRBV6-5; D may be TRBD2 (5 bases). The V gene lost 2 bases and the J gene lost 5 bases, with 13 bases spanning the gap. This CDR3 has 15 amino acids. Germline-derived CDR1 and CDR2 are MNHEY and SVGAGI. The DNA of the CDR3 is TGTGCCAGCAGTTACGAGGGCAGTACCAACAATGAGCAGTTCTTC. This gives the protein CASSYEGSTNNEQFF.

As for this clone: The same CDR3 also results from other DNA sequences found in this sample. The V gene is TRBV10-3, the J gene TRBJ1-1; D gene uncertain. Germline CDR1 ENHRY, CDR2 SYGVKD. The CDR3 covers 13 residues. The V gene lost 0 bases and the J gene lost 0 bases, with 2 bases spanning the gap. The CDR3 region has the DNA TGTGCCATCAGTGAGTCGATGAACACTGAAGCTTTCTTT. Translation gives CAISESMNTEAFF.

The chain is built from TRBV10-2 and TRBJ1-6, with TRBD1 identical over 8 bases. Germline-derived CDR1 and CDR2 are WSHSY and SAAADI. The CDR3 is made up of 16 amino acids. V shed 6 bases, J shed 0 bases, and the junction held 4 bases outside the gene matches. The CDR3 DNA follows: TGCGCCAGCAGGGACAGGGCCAGCTCCTATAATTCACCCCTCCACTTT. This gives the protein CASRDRASSYNSPLHF.

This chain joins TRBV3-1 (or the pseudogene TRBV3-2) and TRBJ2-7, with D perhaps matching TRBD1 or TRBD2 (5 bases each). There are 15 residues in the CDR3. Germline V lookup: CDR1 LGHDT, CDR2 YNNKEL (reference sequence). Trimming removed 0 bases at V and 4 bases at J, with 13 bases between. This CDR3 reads CASSQDLGGSYEQYF. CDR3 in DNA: TGTGCCAGCAGCCAAGATCTTGGGGGTTCATACGAGCAGTACTTC.

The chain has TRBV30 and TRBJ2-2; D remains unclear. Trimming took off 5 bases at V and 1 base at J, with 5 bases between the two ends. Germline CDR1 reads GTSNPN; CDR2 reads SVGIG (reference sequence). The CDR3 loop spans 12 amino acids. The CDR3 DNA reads TGTGCCTGGGTACAGAACACCGGGGAGCTGTTTTTT. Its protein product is CAWVQNTGELFF.

Here the CDR3 reads CASRMDRGPGYEQYF. The CDR3 DNA follows: TGCGCCAGCAGAATGGACAGGGGGCCGGGTTACGAGCAGTACTTC. The V call is TRBV4-3, the J call TRBJ2-7; 11 nucleotides agree with TRBD1. This CDR3 comprises 15 residues. Germline trimming cut 6 bases from V and 4 bases from J; bases unmatched to any gene: 8. Germline CDR1 reads LGHNA; CDR2 reads YSLEER.

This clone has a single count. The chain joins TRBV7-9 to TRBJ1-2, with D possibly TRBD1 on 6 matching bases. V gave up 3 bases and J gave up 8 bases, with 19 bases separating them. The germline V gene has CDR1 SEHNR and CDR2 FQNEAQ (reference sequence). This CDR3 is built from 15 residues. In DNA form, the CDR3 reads TGTGCCAGCAGCTTCCCGGGGGGCGGGTTTAGCGGCTACACCTTC. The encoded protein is CASSFPGGGFSGYTF.

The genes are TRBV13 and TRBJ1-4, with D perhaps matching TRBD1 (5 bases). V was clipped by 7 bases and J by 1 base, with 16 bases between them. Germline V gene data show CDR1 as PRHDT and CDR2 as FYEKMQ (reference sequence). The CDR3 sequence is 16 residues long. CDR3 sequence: CASTTVGLGTNEKLFF. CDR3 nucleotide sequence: TGTGCCAGCACCACAGTGGGACTCGGAACTAATGAAAAACTGTTTTTT.

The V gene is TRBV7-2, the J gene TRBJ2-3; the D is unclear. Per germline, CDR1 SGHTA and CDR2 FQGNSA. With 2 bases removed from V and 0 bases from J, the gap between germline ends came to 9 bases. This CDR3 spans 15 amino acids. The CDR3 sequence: CASSLRHGSTDTQYF. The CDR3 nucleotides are TGTGCCAGCAGCTTAAGGCACGGGAGCACAGATACGCAGTATTTT. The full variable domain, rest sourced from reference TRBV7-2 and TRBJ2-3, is GAGVSQSPSNKVTEKGKDVELRCDPISGHTALYWYRQSLGQGLEFLIYFQGNSAPDKSGLPSDRFSAERTGGSVSTLTIQRTQQEDSAVYLCASSLRHGSTDTQYFGPGTRLTVL.

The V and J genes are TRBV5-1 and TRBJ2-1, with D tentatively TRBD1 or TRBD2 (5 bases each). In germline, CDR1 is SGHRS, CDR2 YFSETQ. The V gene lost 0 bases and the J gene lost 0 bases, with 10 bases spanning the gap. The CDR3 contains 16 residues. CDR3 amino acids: CASSLVGELSYNEQFF. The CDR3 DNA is TGCGCCAGCAGCTTGGTGGGGGAGCTCTCCTACAATGAGCAGTTCTTC.

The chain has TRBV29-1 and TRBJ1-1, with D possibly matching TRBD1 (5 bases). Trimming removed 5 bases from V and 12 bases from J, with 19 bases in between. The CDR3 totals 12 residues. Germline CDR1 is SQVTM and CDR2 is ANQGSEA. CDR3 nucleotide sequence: TGCAGCGTTACCGGACTCTACGAGGGACCTTTCTTT. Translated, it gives CSVTGLYEGPFF.

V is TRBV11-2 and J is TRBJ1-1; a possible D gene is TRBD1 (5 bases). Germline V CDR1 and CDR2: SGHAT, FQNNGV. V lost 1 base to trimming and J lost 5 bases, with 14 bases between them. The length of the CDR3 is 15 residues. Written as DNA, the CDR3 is TGTGCCAGCAGCTTAGTAGCCAGGGATTGGACTGAAGCTTTCTTT. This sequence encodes CASSLVARDWTEAFF.

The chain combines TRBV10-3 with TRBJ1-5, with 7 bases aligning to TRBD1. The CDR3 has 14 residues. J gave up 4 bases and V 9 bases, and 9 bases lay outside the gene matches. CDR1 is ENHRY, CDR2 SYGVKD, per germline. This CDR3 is CAISRQGGNQPQHF. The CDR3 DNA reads TGTGCCATTTCCCGACAGGGAGGGAATCAGCCCCAGCATTTT.

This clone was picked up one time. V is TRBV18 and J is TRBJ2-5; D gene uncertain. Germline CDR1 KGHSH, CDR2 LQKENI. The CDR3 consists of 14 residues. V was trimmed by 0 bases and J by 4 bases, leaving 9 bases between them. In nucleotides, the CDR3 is TGTGCCAGCTCACCACCGGGGATTTTAGAGACCCAGTACTTC. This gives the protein CASSPPGILETQYF. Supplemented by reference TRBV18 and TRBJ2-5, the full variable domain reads NAGVMQNPRHLVRRRGQEARLRCSPMKGHSHVYWYRQLPEEGLKFMVYLQKENIIDESGMPKERFSAEFPKEGPSILRIQQVVRGDSAAYFCASSPPGILETQYFGPGTRLLVL.